These T cell receptor beta chains were read from a single sample in a study of CD8+ T cells in alopecia areata. Clones were read by immunoSEQ multiplex PCR, and TCRdb kept only the in-frame ones, dropping some. This sample has fewer than 250,000 clones, with 40% to 45% found just once. The input for sequencing was CD4+ T cells sorted from blood, taken at approximately week 37, from a patient treated with tofacitinib. The receptors here all came from a human donor with alopecia areata. CDR3s leave out the opening cysteine and the closing phenylalanine or tryptophan.

TRBV18	ASSPGQQIYGYT
TRBV5-6	ASSEFGSGPYEQY
TRBV30	AWSVNRQNGYT
TRBV11-2	ASSFQRSTDTQY
TRBV25-1	ASSDQSVAGNYGYT
TRBV5-6	ASSPGTSGDNEQF
TRBV7-9	ASSTSGLADLETQY
TRBV6-6	ASSYGGGGSYEQY
TRBV19	ASSIEGANQPQH
TRBV29-1	SVEDPRQGNYGYT
TRBV7-9	ASSLPASGRGEQF
TRBV4-2	ASSQDIASYNEQF
TRBV5-4	ASSSGTRGETQY
TRBV5-6	ASSSGPATDTQY
TRBV28	ASRDPGTGDYGYT
TRBV7-2	ASSLNVGTQY
TRBV27	ASSLGGRSGANVLT
TRBV28	ATISQPGNIQY
TRBV30	AWSRGGGGFYGYT
TRBV18	ASSPQKSYNEQF
TRBV7-3	ASSLVGPGGTEAF
TRBV29-1	SVEGGSGYT
TRBV9	ASSPGGGTDQPQH
TRBV30	AWDAGGSYEQY
TRBV6-5	ASSSPSSPNYGYT
TRBV11-2	ASSLNSLNQPQH
TRBV7-8	ASSFWAGDEKLF
TRBV7-8	ASSPSTTSNEQF
TRBV28	ASRTANYGYT
TRBV15	ATSRDLGRANTEAF
TRBV7-2	ASSPSGRTYEQY
TRBV2	ASRWDMNTGELF
TRBV29-1	SVEAFGGAARNEQF
TRBV25-1	ASSGQGDYGYT
TRBV29-1	SVEAPTNNEQF
TRBV2	ASSERLAGLEQY
TRBV9	ASSPRTGANTEAF
TRBV29-1	SVEGPGGNIQY
TRBV30	AWSPGESAF
TRBV27	ASSPPSGRPGELF
TRBV2	ASRVDRSHEKLF
TRBV4-1	ASSRDQSYEQY
TRBV28	ASRLEHSSGRALF